Described below is a single T cell receptor beta chain sequence and its context. The entry originates in a study of T cell responses to AZD1222 COVID-19 vaccine. The CDR3 extends over 19 amino acids. Germline values: CDR1 MNHEY, CDR2 SMNVEV (reference sequence). V shed 2 bases and J 2 bases; nucleotides not matched to a gene: 15. Assay used: immunoSEQ multiplex PCR; TCRdb lists only in-frame clones, some missing. The sample shows about 200,000 clones, about 94% of them seen only once. The clonotype was recovered from an adult who received the MenACWY meningococcal vaccine as a control. The sample in question was peripheral blood, obtained 28 days after the second dose of the MenACWY control vaccine. This chain uses TRBV27 with TRBJ2-3, with 8 bases aligning to TRBD1. CDR3 in DNA: TGTGCCAGCAGTTTACTAGACATTTCCGGGACAGGTGACACAGATACGCAGTATTTT. It is translated as CASSLLDISGTGDTDTQYF.